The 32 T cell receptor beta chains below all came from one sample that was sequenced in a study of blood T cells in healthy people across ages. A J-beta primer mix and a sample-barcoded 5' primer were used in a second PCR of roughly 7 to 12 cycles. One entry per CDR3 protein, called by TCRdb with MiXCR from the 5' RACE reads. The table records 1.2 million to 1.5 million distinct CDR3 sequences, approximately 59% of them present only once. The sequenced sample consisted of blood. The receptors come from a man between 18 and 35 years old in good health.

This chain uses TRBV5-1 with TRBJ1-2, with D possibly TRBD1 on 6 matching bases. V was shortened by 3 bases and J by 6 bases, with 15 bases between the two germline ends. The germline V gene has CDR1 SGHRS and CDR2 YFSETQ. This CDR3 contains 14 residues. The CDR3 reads CASSSEDRPDGYTF. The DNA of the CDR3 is TGCGCCAGCAGCTCCGAGGACAGACCGGATGGCTACACCTTC.

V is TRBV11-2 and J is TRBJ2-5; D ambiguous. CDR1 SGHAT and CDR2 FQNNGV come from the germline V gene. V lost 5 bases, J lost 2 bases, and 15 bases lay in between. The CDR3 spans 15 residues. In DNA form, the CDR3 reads TGTGCCAGCAGCGAAAGTCGGAATTTTCAAGAGACCCAGTACTTC. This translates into CASSESRNFQETQYF.

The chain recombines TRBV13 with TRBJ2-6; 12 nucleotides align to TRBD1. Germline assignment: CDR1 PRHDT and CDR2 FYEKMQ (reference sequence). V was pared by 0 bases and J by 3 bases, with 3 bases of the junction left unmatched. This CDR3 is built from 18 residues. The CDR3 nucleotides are TGTGCCAGCAGCTTAGGCGGGACAGGGGGCGTTGGGGCCAACGTCCTGACTTTC. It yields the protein CASSLGGTGGVGANVLTF.

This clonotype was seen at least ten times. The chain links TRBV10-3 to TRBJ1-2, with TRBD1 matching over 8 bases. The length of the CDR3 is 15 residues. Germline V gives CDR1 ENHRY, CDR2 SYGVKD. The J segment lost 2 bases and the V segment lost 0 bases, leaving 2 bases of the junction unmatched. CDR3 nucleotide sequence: TGTGCCATCAGTGAGTCTAGGGACAGGAACTATGGCTACACCTTC. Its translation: CAISESRDRNYGYTF.

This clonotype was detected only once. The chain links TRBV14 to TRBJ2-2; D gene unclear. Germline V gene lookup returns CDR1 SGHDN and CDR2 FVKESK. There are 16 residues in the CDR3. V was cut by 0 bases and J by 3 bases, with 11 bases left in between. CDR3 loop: CASSQEVKADTGELFF. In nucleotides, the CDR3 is TGTGCCAGCAGCCAAGAAGTAAAGGCCGACACCGGGGAGCTGTTTTTT.

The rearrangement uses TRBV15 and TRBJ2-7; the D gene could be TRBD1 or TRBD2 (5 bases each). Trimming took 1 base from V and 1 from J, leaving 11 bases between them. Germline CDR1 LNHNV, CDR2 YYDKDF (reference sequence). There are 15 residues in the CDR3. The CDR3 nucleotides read TGTGCCACCAGCAGAGTTCGGGACGGATCCTACGAGCAGTACTTC. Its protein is CATSRVRDGSYEQYF.

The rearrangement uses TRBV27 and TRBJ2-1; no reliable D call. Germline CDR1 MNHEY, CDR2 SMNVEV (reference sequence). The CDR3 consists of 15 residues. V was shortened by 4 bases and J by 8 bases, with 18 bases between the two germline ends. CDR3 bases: TGTGCCAGCAGTTCCGGAACGACCATGCTCGATGAGCAGTTCTTC. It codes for CASSSGTTMLDEQFF.

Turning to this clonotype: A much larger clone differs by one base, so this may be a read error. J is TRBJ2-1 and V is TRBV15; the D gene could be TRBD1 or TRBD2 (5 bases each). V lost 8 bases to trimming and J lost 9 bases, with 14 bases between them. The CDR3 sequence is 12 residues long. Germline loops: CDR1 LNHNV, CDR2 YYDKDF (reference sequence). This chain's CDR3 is CATGRGTSEQFF. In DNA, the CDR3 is TGTGCCACCGGACGAGGGACCAGTGAGCAGTTCTTC.

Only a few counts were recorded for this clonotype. CDR3 protein: CASTLTGNTGELFF. The CDR3 DNA reads as TGTGCCAGCACCCTGACGGGAAACACCGGGGAGCTGTTTTTT. The V gene is TRBV12-3 or TRBV12-4, the J gene TRBJ2-2, with D perhaps matching TRBD2 (5 bases). The CDR3 runs to 14 residues. V was cut by 7 bases and J by 2 bases, with 11 bases left in between.

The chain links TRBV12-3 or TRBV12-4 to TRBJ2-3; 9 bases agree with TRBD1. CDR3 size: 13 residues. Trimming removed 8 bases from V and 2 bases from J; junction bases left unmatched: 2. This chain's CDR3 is CASGTGITDTQYF. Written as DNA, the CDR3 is TGTGCCAGCGGGACAGGGATCACAGATACGCAGTATTTT.

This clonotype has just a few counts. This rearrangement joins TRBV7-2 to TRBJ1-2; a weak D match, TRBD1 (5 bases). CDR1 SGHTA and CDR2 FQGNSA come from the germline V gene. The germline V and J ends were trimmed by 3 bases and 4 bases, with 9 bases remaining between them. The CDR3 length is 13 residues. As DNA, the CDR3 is TGTGCCAGCAGCTTCGCAAGGGGCTATGGCTACACCTTC. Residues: CASSFARGYGYTF.

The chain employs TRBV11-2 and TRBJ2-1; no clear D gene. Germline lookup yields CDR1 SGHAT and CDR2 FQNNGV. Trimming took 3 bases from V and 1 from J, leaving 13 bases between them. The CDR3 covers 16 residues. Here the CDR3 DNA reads TGTGCCAGCAGCTTCCCACAGCAGACATCCTACAATGAGCAGTTCTTC. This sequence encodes CASSFPQQTSYNEQFF.

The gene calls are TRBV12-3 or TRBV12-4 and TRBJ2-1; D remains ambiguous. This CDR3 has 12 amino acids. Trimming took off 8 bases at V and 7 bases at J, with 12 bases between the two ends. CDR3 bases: TGTGCCAGCGAATCACGTCGGAATGAGCAGTTCTTC. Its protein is CASESRRNEQFF.

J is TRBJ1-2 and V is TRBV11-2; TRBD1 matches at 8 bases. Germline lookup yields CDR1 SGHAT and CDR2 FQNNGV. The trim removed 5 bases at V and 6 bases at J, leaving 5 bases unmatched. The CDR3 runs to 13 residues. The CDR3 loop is CASSGGQADGYTF. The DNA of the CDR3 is TGTGCCAGCAGCGGGGGACAGGCCGATGGCTACACCTTC.

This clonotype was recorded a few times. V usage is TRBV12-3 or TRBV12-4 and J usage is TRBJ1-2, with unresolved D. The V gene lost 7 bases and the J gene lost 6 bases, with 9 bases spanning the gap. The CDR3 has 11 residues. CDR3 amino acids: CASNQLDGYTF. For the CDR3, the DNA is TGTGCCAGCAATCAGTTGGATGGCTACACCTTC.

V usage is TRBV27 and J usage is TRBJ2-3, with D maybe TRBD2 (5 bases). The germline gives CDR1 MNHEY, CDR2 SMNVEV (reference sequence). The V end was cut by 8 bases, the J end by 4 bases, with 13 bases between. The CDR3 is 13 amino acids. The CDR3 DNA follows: TGTGCCAGCCGACCCGGGGTTGCAGATACGCAGTATTTT. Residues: CASRPGVADTQYF.

The CDR3: CSARRTSSYEQYF. CDR3 DNA sequence: TGCAGTGCTAGACGGACAAGCTCCTACGAGCAGTACTTC. The rearrangement joins TRBV20-1 to TRBJ2-7, with D possibly matching TRBD1 (5 bases). This CDR3 is built from 13 residues. Germline V gives CDR1 DFQATT, CDR2 SNEGSKA (reference sequence). V was clipped by 2 bases and J by 0 bases, with 8 bases between them.

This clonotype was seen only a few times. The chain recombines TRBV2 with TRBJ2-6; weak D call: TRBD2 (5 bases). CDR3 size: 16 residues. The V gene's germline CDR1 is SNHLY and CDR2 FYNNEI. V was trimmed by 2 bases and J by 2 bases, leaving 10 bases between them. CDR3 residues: CASSETRVAGANVLTF. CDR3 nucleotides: TGTGCCAGCAGTGAAACGAGGGTTGCTGGGGCCAACGTCCTGACTTTC.

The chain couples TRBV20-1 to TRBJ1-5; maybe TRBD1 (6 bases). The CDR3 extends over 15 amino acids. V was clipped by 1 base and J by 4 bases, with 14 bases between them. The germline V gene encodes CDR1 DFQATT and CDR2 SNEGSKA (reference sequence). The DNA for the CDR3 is TGCAGTGCTAGAGTGGCAGGGGCCGTAAATCAGCCCCAGCATTTT. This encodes CSARVAGAVNQPQHF.

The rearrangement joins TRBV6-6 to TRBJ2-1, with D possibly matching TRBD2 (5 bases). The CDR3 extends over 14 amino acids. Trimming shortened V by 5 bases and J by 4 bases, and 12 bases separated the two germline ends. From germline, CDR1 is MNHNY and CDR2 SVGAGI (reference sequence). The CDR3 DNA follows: TGTGCCAGCAGTAAGGTCGGACTTTACAATGAGCAGTTCTTC. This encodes CASSKVGLYNEQFF.

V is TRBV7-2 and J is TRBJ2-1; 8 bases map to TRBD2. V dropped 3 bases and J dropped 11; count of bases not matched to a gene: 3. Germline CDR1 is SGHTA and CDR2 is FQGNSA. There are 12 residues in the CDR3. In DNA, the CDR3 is TGTGCCAGCAGCTTTAAGCGGGAGCAGCAGTTCTTC. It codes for CASSFKREQQFF.

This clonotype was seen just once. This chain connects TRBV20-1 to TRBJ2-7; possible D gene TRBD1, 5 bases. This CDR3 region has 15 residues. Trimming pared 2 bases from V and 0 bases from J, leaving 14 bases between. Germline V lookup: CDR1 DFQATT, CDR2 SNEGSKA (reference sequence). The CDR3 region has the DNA TGCAGTGCTAGAATCCTAGGGGCCTACTCCTACGAGCAGTACTTC. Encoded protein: CSARILGAYSYEQYF.

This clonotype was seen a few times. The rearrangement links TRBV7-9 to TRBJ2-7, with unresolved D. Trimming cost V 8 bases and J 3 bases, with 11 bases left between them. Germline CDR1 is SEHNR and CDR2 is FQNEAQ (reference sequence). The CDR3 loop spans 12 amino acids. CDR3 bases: TGTGCCAGCGCGGAGAATGGCTACGAGCAGTACTTC. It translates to CASAENGYEQYF. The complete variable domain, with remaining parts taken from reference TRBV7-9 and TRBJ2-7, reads DTGVSQNPRHKITKRGQNVTFRCDPISEHNRLYWYRQTLGQGPEFLTYFQNEAQLEKSRLLSDRFSAERPKGSFSTLEIQRTEQGDSAMYLCASAENGYEQYFGPGTRLTVT.

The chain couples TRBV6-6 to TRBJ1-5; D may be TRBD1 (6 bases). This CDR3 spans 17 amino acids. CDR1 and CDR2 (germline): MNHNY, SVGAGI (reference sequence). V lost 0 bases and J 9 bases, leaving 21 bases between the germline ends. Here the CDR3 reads CASSYSGDKGMFWPQHF. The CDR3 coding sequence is TGTGCCAGCAGTTACTCGGGGGACAAGGGCATGTTCTGGCCCCAGCATTTT.

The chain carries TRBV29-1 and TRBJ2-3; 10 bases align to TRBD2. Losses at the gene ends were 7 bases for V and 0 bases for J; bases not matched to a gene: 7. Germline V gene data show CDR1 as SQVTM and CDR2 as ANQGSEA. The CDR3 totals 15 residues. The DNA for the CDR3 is TGCAGCGGAGCGGGAGGGGGGCCTAGCACAGATACGCAGTATTTT. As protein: CSGAGGGPSTDTQYF.

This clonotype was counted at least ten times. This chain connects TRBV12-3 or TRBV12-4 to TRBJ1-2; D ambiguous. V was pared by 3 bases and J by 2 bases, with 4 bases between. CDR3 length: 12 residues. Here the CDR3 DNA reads TGTGCCAGCAGTTTCAGGAACTATGGCTACACCTTC. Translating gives CASSFRNYGYTF.

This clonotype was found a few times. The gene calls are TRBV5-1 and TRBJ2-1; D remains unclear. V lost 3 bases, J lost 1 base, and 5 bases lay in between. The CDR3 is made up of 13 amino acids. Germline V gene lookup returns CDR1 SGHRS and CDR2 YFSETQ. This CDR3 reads CASSSNSYNEQFF. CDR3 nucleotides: TGCGCCAGCAGCTCCAATTCCTACAATGAGCAGTTCTTC.

The CDR3 DNA reads as TGTGCCAGCGGGCAGCACAATCAGCCCCAGCATTTT. Translated: CASGQHNQPQHF. The chain couples TRBV28 to TRBJ1-5; no firm D call. This CDR3 has 12 amino acids. Per the germline V gene, CDR1 is MDHEN and CDR2 is SYDVKM. The V end lost 8 bases, the J end lost 3 bases, and 8 bases lay between the germline ends.

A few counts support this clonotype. The CDR3 region is CSVEALDEAFF. DNA of the CDR3: TGCAGCGTTGAGGCCCTAGATGAAGCTTTCTTT. The chain combines TRBV29-1 with TRBJ1-1, with D unresolved. The V and J ends lost 3 bases and 7 bases respectively, with 9 bases between them. The CDR3 extends over 11 amino acids. Looked up from germline, CDR1 is SQVTM and CDR2 is ANQGSEA. Complete variable domain (other parts from reference TRBV29-1 and TRBJ1-1): SAVISQKPSRDICQRGTSLTIQCQVDSQVTMMFWYRQQPGQSLTLIATANQGSEATYESGFVIDKFPISRPNLTFSTLTVSNMSPEDSSIYLCSVEALDEAFFGQGTRLTVV.

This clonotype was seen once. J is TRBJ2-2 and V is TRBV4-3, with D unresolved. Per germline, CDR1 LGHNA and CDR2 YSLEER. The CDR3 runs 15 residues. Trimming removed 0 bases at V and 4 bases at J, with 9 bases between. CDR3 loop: CASSQELGFTGELFF. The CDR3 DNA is TGCGCCAGCAGCCAAGAGCTGGGTTTCACCGGGGAGCTGTTTTTT.

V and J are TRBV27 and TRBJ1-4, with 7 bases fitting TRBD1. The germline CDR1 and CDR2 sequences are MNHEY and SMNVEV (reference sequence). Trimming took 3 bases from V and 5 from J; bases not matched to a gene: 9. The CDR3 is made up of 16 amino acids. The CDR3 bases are TGTGCCAGCAGTTTCGATTGGACAGGTCGCAATGAAAAACTGTTTTTT. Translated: CASSFDWTGRNEKLFF.

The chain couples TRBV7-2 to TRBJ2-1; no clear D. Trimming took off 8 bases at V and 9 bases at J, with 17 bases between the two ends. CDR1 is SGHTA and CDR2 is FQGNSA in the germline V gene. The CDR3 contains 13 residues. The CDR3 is CASCGRPGGEQFF. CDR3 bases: TGTGCCAGCTGTGGCCGGCCCGGCGGTGAGCAGTTCTTC.